Following are 6 T cell receptor beta chains from one sample sequenced in a study of T cell responses to AZD1222 COVID-19 vaccine. The data were produced by immunoSEQ multiplex PCR, yet TCRdb's version contains in-frame clones alone and is incomplete. Among 100,000 to 150,000 clones, roughly 85% were seen once, and the ten largest hold 1.5% to 2%. Sequencing used peripheral blood, obtained on day 0 of AZD1222 vaccination. All receptors derive from an adult in good health.

The V gene is TRBV19, the J gene TRBJ2-7; TRBD1 matches 10 bases. The CDR3 runs to 15 residues. Losses at the gene ends were 5 bases for V and 0 bases for J; bases not matched to a gene: 4. Germline lookup yields CDR1 LNHDA and CDR2 SQIVND (reference sequence). The CDR3: CASSQTGGDSYEQYF. CDR3 DNA: TGTGCCAGTAGTCAGACAGGGGGCGACTCCTACGAGCAGTACTTC. The full variable domain, its missing parts supplied by reference TRBV19 and TRBJ2-7, is DGGITQSPKYLFRKEGQNVTLSCEQNLNHDAMYWYRQDPGQGLRLIYYSQIVNDFQKGDIAEGYSVSREKKESFPLTVTSAQKNPTAFYLCASSQTGGDSYEQYFGPGTRLTVT.

The V and J genes are TRBV25-1 and TRBJ2-6; 8 nucleotides align to TRBD1. In germline, CDR1 is MGHDK, CDR2 SYGVNS. Trimming cost V 4 bases and J 9 bases; bases outside gene matches: 5. The CDR3 has 14 residues. The CDR3 spells CASSADRGNNVLTF. In nucleotides, the CDR3 is TGTGCCAGCAGTGCCGACAGGGGAAACAACGTCCTGACTTTC.

The chain has TRBV11-3 and TRBJ1-2, with D possibly matching TRBD1 (5 bases). The CDR3 has 14 amino acids. Looked up from germline, CDR1 is SGHNT and CDR2 is YENEEA. Trimming removed 7 bases from V and 3 bases from J, with 15 bases in between. CDR3 in DNA: TGTGCCAGCACCCCTGAGGGGTCGCACTATGGCTACACCTTC. Its translation is CASTPEGSHYGYTF.

CDR3 DNA: TGTGCCAGCAGCTCCATCCTAAACACCATATATTTT. Its translation is CASSSILNTIYF. The V and J genes are TRBV5-5 and TRBJ1-3; no definite D call. Trimming shortened V by 3 bases and J by 6 bases, and 7 bases separated the two germline ends. This CDR3 has 12 amino acids. The germline CDR1 and CDR2 sequences are SGHKS and YYEKEE (reference sequence).

V gene TRBV3-1 (or the pseudogene TRBV3-2) combines with J gene TRBJ2-7; 7 nucleotides line up with TRBD2. CDR3 size: 14 residues. Germline CDR1 is LGHDT and CDR2 is YNNKEL (reference sequence). V trimming: 0 bases; J trimming: 8 bases; junction bases outside the gene matches: 7. CDR3 amino acids: CASSQDWRESKQYF. CDR3 nucleotide sequence: TGTGCCAGCAGCCAAGATTGGCGGGAGAGTAAGCAGTACTTC.

The rearrangement uses TRBV12-3 or TRBV12-4 and TRBJ1-2, with D tentatively TRBD1 (5 bases). This CDR3 is 13 amino acids long. Trimming removed 3 bases at V and 3 bases at J, with 8 bases between. CDR3 DNA sequence: TGTGCCAGCAGTTTCTTGACAGACTATGGCTACACCTTC. Its translation: CASSFLTDYGYTF.